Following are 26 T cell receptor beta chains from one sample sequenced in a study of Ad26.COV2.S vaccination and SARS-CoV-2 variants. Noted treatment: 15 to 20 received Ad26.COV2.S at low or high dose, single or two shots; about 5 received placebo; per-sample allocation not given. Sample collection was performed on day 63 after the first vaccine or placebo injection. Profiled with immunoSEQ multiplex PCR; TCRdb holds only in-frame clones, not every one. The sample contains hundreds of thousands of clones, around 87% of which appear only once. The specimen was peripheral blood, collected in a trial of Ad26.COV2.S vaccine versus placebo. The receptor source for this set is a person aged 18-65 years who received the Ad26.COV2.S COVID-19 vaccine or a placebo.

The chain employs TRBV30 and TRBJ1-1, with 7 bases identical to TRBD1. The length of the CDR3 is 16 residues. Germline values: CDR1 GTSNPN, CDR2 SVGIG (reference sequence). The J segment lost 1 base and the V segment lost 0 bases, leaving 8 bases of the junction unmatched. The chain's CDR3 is CAWSVGDRRWNTEAFF. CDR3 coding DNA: TGTGCCTGGAGTGTAGGGGACAGAAGATGGAACACTGAAGCTTTCTTT.

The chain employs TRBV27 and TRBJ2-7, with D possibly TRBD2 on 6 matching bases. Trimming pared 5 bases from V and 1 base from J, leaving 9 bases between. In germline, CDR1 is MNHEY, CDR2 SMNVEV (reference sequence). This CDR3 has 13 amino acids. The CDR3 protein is CASSIGRSYEQYF. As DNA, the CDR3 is TGTGCCAGCAGTATCGGGAGATCCTACGAGCAGTACTTC.

The CDR3 here is CASTEWDNSQPQHF. DNA of the CDR3: TGTGCCAGCACCGAATGGGACAATTCTCAGCCCCAGCATTTT. V gene TRBV6-5 combines with J gene TRBJ1-5; D may be TRBD1 (6 bases). The CDR3 extends over 14 amino acids. The germline gives CDR1 MNHEY, CDR2 SVGAGI. V gave up 7 bases and J gave up 6 bases, with 16 bases separating them.

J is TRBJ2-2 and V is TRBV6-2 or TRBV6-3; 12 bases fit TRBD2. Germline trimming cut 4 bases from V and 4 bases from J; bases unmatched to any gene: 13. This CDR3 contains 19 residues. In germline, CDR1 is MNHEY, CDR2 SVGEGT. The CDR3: CASSSPTSGGPMITGELFF. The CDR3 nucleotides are TGTGCCAGCAGTTCGCCGACTAGCGGGGGCCCCATGATCACCGGGGAGCTGTTTTTT.

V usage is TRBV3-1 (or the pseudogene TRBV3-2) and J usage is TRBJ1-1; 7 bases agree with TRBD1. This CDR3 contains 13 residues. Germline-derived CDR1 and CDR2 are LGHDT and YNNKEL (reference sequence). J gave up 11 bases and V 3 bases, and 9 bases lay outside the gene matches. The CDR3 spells CASSQATGLGAFF. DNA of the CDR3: TGTGCCAGCAGCCAGGCGACAGGGCTTGGGGCTTTCTTT.

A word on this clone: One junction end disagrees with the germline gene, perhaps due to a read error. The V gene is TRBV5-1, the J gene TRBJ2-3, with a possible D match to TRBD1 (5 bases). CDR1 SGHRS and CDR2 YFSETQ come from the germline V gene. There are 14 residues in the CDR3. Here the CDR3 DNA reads TGCGCCAGCAGCTTGGGTGACAGCACATATACGCAGTATTTT. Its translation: CASSLGDSTYTQYF.

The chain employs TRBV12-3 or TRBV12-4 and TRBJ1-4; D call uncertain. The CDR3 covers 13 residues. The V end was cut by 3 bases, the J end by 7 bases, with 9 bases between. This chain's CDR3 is CASSFLRGEKLFF. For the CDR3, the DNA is TGTGCCAGCAGTTTTCTACGGGGTGAAAAACTGTTTTTT.

The CDR3 protein is CASSVGGAIRTGELFF. For the CDR3, the DNA is TGTGCCAGCAGCGTAGGGGGGGCTATACGGACCGGGGAGCTGTTTTTT. V gene TRBV9 combines with J gene TRBJ2-2; D is tentatively TRBD1 or TRBD2 (6 bases each). The V gene lost 0 bases and the J gene lost 5 bases, with 14 bases spanning the gap. Germline CDR1 and CDR2: SGDLS and YYNGEE. The CDR3 loop spans 16 amino acids.

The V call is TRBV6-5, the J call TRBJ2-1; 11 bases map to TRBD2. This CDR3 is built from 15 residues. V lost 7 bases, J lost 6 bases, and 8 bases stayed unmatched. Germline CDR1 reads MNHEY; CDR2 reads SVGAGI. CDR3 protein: CASITTSGASNEQFF. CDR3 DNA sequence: TGTGCCAGCATCACGACTAGCGGGGCCTCCAATGAGCAGTTCTTC.

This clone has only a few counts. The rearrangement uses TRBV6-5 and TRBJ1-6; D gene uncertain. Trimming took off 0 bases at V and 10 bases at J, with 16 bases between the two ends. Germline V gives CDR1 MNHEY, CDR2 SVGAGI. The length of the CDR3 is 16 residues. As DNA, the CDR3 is TGTGCCAGCAGTTACTCCCGACGGACTTTTGAGTCACCCCTCCACTTT. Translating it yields CASSYSRRTFESPLHF.

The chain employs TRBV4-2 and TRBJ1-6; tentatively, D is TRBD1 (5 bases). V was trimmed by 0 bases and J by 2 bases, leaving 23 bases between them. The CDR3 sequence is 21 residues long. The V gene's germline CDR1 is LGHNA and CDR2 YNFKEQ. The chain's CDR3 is CASSQDGILWGIDPYNSPLHF. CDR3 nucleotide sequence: TGTGCCAGCAGCCAAGATGGTATTTTATGGGGGATTGACCCCTATAATTCACCCCTCCACTTT.

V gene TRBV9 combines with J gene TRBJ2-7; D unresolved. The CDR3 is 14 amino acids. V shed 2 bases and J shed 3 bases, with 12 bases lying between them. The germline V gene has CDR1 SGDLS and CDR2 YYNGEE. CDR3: CASSVRAISYEQYF. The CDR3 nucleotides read TGTGCCAGCAGCGTCCGGGCCATAAGCTACGAGCAGTACTTC.

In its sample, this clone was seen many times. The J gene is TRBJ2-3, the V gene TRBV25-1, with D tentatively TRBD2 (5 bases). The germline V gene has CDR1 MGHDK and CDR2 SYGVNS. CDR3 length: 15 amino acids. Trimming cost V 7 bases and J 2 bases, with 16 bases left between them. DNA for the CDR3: TGTGCCAGCACCGCGACTAACCCTCTCACAGATACGCAGTATTTT. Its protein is CASTATNPLTDTQYF.

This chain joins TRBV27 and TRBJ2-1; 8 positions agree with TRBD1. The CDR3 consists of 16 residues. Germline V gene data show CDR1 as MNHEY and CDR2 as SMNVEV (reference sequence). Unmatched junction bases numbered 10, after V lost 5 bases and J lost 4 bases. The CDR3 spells CASSPYTGTGYNEQFF. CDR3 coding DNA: TGTGCCAGCAGTCCGTACACCGGGACAGGTTACAATGAGCAGTTCTTC.

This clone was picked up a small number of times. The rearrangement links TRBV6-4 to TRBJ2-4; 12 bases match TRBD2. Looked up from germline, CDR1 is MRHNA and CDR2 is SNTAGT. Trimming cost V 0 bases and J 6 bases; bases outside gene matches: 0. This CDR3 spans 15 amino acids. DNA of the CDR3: TGTGCCAGCAGTGACTCGACTAGCGGGGGAAACATTCAGTACTTC. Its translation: CASSDSTSGGNIQYF.

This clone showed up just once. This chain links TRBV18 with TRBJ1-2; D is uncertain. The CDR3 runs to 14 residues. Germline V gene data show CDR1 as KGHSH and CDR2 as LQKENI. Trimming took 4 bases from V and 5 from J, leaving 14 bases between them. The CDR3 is CASSLGSPFYGYTF. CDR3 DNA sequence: TGTGCCAGCTCACTGGGGTCCCCGTTTTATGGCTACACCTTC.

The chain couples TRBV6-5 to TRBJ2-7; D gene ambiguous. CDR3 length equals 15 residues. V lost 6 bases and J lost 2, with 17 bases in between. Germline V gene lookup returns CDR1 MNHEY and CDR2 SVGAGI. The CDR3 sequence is CASSSRANPAYEQYF. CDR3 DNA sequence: TGTGCCAGCAGCAGCCGGGCCAATCCAGCCTACGAGCAGTACTTC.

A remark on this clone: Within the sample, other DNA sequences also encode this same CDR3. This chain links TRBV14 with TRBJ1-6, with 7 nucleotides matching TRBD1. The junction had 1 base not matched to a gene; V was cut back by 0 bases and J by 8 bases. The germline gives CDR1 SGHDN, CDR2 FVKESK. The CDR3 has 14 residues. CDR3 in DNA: TGTGCCAGCAGCCAAGATCAGGGGGATTCACCCCTCCACTTT. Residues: CASSQDQGDSPLHF.

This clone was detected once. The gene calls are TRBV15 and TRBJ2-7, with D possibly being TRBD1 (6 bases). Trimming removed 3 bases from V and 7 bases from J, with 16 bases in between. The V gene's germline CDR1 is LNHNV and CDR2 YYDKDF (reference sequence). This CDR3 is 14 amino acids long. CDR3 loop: CATSSATGSGEQYF. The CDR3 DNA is TGTGCCACCAGCAGCGCGACAGGTTCGGGGGAGCAGTACTTC.

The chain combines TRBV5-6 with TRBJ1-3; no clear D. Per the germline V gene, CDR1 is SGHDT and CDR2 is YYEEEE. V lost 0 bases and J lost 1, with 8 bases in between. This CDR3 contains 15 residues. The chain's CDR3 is CASSLEWSSGNTIYF. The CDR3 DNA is TGTGCCAGCAGCTTGGAGTGGTCTTCTGGAAACACCATATATTTT.

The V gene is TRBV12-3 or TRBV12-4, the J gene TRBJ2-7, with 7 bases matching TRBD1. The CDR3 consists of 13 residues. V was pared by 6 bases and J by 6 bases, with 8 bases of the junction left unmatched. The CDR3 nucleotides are TGTGCCAGCAGACCGGACAGGTTTGGCGAGCAGTACTTC. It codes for CASRPDRFGEQYF.

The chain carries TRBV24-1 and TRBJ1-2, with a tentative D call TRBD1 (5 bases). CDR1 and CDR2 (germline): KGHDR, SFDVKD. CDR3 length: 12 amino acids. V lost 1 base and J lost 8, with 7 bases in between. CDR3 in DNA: TGTGCCACCAGTGATTTAAGGGGCGGCTACACCTTC. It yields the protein CATSDLRGGYTF.

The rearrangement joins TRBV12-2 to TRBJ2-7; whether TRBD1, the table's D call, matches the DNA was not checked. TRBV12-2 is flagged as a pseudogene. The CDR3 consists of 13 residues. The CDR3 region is CASRYYRGYEQYF. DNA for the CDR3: TGTGCAAGTCGCTACTACAGGGGCTACGAGCAGTACTTC.

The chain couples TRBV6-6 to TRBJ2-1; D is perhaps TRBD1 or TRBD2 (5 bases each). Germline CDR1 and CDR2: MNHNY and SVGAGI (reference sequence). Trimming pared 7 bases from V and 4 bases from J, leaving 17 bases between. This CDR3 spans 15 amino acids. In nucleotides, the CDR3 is TGTGCCAGCACGAAGGGGACGGCCGGATACAATGAGCAGTTCTTC. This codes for CASTKGTAGYNEQFF.

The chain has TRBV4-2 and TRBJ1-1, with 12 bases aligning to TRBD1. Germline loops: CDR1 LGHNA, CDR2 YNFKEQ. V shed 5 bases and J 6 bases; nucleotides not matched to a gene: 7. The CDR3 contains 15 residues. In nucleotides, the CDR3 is TGTGCCAGCAGCTACGGGACAGGGGGCGCCGCTGAAGCTTTCTTT. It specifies CASSYGTGGAAEAFF.

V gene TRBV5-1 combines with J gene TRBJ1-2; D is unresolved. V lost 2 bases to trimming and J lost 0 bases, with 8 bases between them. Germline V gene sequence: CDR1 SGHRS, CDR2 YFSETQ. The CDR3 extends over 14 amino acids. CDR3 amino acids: CASSFGDSNYGYTF. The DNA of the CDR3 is TGCGCCAGCAGCTTTGGGGATTCTAACTATGGCTACACCTTC.